These 22 T cell receptor beta chains share one sample of origin, sequenced in a study of T cell responses to AZD1222 COVID-19 vaccine. Produced via immunoSEQ multiplex PCR; TCRdb's table is partial and in-frame only. The sample yields more than 85,000 clones, roughly 92% seen once. Sample: peripheral blood, taken 28 days after the second AZD1222 dose. These receptors were collected from an adult who received the AZD1222 COVID-19 vaccine.

J is TRBJ2-5 and V is TRBV4-3; 12 bases agree with TRBD2. With V trimmed by 4 bases and J by 3 bases, 3 bases remained unmatched. Germline assignment: CDR1 LGHNA and CDR2 YSLEER. The length of the CDR3 is 15 residues. CDR3 in DNA: TGCGCCAGCAGCCGGACTAGCGGGGCCGAAGAGACCCAGTACTTC. Amino acid sequence: CASSRTSGAEETQYF.

The chain recombines TRBV19 with TRBJ2-5; 8 bases are a match to TRBD2. CDR3 length: 14 residues. The germline CDR1 and CDR2 sequences are LNHDA and SQIVND (reference sequence). The J segment lost 5 bases and the V segment lost 5 bases, leaving 7 bases of the junction unmatched. The CDR3 bases are TGTGCCAGTAGTGAACGCGGGGGGATGGAGACCCAGTACTTC. Amino acids: CASSERGGMETQYF.

The V call is TRBV7-2, the J call TRBJ2-3, with D possibly being TRBD1 (5 bases). Germline values: CDR1 SGHTA, CDR2 FQGNSA. Trimming removed 5 bases from V and 6 bases from J, with 18 bases in between. The CDR3 runs to 15 residues. The CDR3 nucleotides read TGTGCCAGCAGCCCTCCCTCTGGGGCCGGGGATACGCAGTATTTT. This codes for CASSPPSGAGDTQYF.

V and J are TRBV6-1 and TRBJ1-1; perhaps TRBD1 as D (6 bases). This CDR3 region has 14 residues. The V gene lost 7 bases and the J gene lost 4 bases, with 16 bases spanning the gap. Germline V gene data show CDR1 as MNHNS and CDR2 as SASEGT. DNA for the CDR3: TGTGCCAGCACGGAGGACAGTTATTCCACTGAAGCTTTCTTT. It yields the protein CASTEDSYSTEAFF.

This rearrangement joins TRBV11-2 to TRBJ1-2; no reliable D call. The CDR3 contains 15 residues. The V gene's germline CDR1 is SGHAT and CDR2 FQNNGV. Trimming shortened V by 5 bases and J by 1 base, and 14 bases separated the two germline ends. The CDR3 DNA is TGTGCCAGCAGCCTAGGACCCGATATTAACTATGGCTACACCTTC. Amino acid sequence: CASSLGPDINYGYTF.

This sequence joins TRBV11-2 and TRBJ2-1; no clear D. V lost 6 bases, J lost 7 bases, and 13 bases lay in between. The CDR3 is 13 residues long. Germline-derived CDR1 and CDR2 are SGHAT and FQNNGV. DNA for the CDR3: TGTGCCAGCAGGGGCCGCAGAACGAATGAGCAGTTCTTC. Protein: CASRGRRTNEQFF.

The V call is TRBV5-4, the J call TRBJ2-3; 9 positions agree with TRBD1. V was pared by 4 bases and J by 7 bases, with 4 bases of the junction left unmatched. This CDR3 has 13 residues. In germline, CDR1 is SGHNT, CDR2 YYREEE (reference sequence). CDR3 in DNA: TGTGCCAGCAGCCAGGACAGGGGAAATACGCAGTATTTT. Protein product: CASSQDRGNTQYF.

J is TRBJ1-2 and V is TRBV18; D gene unclear. CDR1 and CDR2 (germline): KGHSH, LQKENI. The CDR3 covers 14 residues. Trimming left V 5 bases short and J 2 bases short, with 12 bases between. The DNA of the CDR3 is TGTGCCAGCTCATCCGGACGGCAAAACTATGGCTACACCTTC. Its translation is CASSSGRQNYGYTF.

This clone came up a few times. This chain uses TRBV10-2 with TRBJ1-1; 7 bases fit TRBD1. There are 15 residues in the CDR3. With V trimmed by 2 bases and J by 4 bases, 7 bases remained unmatched. In germline, CDR1 is WSHSY, CDR2 SAAADI. The CDR3 spells CASSEILEGATEAFF. For the CDR3, the DNA is TGCGCCAGCAGTGAGATCCTGGAGGGGGCCACTGAAGCTTTCTTT.

The sample holds one count of this clone. The V call is TRBV7-9, the J call TRBJ2-5, with unresolved D. Trimming pared 7 bases from V and 9 bases from J, leaving 12 bases between. Germline assignment: CDR1 SEHNR and CDR2 FQNEAQ (reference sequence). The CDR3 has 11 residues. CDR3 sequence (DNA): TGTGCCAGCACCCCCAAGTCAGCCCAGTACTTC. It encodes CASTPKSAQYF.

The chain is built from TRBV7-8 and TRBJ1-5; possible D gene TRBD1, 5 bases. From germline, CDR1 is SGHVS and CDR2 FQNEAQ. The CDR3 extends over 16 amino acids. V lost 1 base and J 6 bases, leaving 16 bases between the germline ends. As DNA, the CDR3 is TGTGCCAGCAGCTTAGGACTAAGAGGGGCGGGTCAGCCCCAGCATTTT. Amino acid sequence: CASSLGLRGAGQPQHF.

The chain uses TRBV6-1 and TRBJ1-2; TRBD1 matches 7 bases. CDR1 is MNHNS and CDR2 is SASEGT in the germline V gene. V shed 1 base and J 1 base; nucleotides not matched to a gene: 0. The CDR3 is 14 amino acids. The CDR3 sequence: CASSEDRGNYGYTF. The CDR3 DNA sequence: TGTGCCAGCAGTGAAGACAGGGGTAACTATGGCTACACCTTC.

The rearrangement links TRBV6-5 to TRBJ2-2; 8 nucleotides agree with TRBD1. The CDR3 has 15 amino acids. Germline V gene data show CDR1 as MNHEY and CDR2 as SVGAGI. The ends lost 7 bases at V and 4 bases at J; junction bases unmatched: 8. The CDR3 here is CASKENRGFTGELFF. CDR3 nucleotide sequence: TGTGCCAGCAAGGAGAACAGGGGGTTCACCGGGGAGCTGTTTTTT.

V gene TRBV5-1 combines with J gene TRBJ1-5; D call uncertain. The CDR3 extends over 13 amino acids. Trimming cost V 2 bases and J 2 bases, with 5 bases left between them. Per germline, CDR1 SGHRS and CDR2 YFSETQ. Here the CDR3 reads CASSFYGNQPQHF. The CDR3 DNA reads as TGCGCCAGCAGCTTTTACGGCAATCAGCCCCAGCATTTT.

This rearrangement joins TRBV7-2 to TRBJ1-2; D gene uncertain. V was clipped by 1 base and J by 4 bases, with 10 bases between them. The CDR3 consists of 14 residues. CDR1 is SGHTA, CDR2 FQGNSA, per germline. The CDR3 DNA reads TGTGCCAGCAGCTTAGACAGAAGGGCCTATGGCTACACCTTC. It specifies CASSLDRRAYGYTF.

V and J are TRBV5-6 and TRBJ1-2, with no clear D. V was trimmed by 4 bases and J by 4 bases, leaving 14 bases between them. The CDR3 sequence is 14 residues long. Germline V gene lookup returns CDR1 SGHDT and CDR2 YYEEEE. CDR3 bases: TGTGCCAGCAGCGCCGGTTCGGTAGTCTATGGCTACACCTTC. Its translation is CASSAGSVVYGYTF.

This chain uses TRBV27 with TRBJ2-5, with 8 nucleotides matching TRBD1. The germline V gene encodes CDR1 MNHEY and CDR2 SMNVEV (reference sequence). The CDR3 is 14 residues long. V lost 5 bases to trimming and J lost 4 bases; unmatched junction nucleotides: 6. The CDR3 nucleotides read TGTGCCAGCAGTCAACAGGGGGTAGGAGAGACCCAGTACTTC. It translates to CASSQQGVGETQYF.

The rearrangement joins TRBV15 to TRBJ2-7; no definite D call. V shed 1 base and J shed 6 bases, with 13 bases lying between them. Germline V gene data show CDR1 as LNHNV and CDR2 as YYDKDF (reference sequence). There are 14 residues in the CDR3. The CDR3 DNA sequence: TGTGCCACCAGCAGAGGATCCACCATCTCCGAGCAGTACTTC. Translating gives CATSRGSTISEQYF.

The rearrangement joins TRBV15 to TRBJ2-5; D unclear. This CDR3 spans 16 amino acids. V was cut by 1 base and J by 2 bases, with 14 bases left in between. The germline CDR1 and CDR2 sequences are LNHNV and YYDKDF (reference sequence). Written as DNA, the CDR3 is TGTGCCACCAGCAGAGTCCTGACACCGCCACAAGAGACCCAGTACTTC. Translated: CATSRVLTPPQETQYF.

The rearrangement links TRBV9 to TRBJ2-5, with D possibly being TRBD1 or TRBD2 (6 bases each). Between the trimmed V and J ends, which lost 6 bases and 4 bases, there was a span of 16 bases. Germline loops: CDR1 SGDLS, CDR2 YYNGEE. The CDR3 consists of 14 residues. CDR3 sequence reads: CASTPSGAGETQYF. Here the CDR3 DNA reads TGTGCCAGCACTCCCTCGGGGGCAGGAGAGACCCAGTACTTC. Filled out from reference TRBV9 and TRBJ2-5, the complete variable domain reads DSGVTQTPKHLITATGQRVTLRCSPRSGDLSVYWYQQSLDQGLQFLIQYYNGEERAKGNILERFSAQQFPDLHSELNLSSLELGDSALYFCASTPSGAGETQYFGPGTRLLVL.

Only one count was recorded for this clone. The chain carries TRBV15 and TRBJ2-3; TRBD2 agrees at 10 bases. Germline V gene lookup returns CDR1 LNHNV and CDR2 YYDKDF (reference sequence). The CDR3 has 17 amino acids. The V and J ends lost 5 bases and 0 bases, in that order; junction bases with no gene match: 8. The CDR3 DNA sequence: TGTGCCACCAGCGGATCTCCTAGCGGGGGAAGCACAGATACGCAGTATTTT. Protein product: CATSGSPSGGSTDTQYF. The variable domain in full, with the rest retrieved from reference TRBV15 and TRBJ2-3, is DAMVIQNPRYQVTQFGKPVTLSCSQTLNHNVMYWYQQKSSQAPKLLFHYYDKDFNNEADTPDNFQSRRPNTSFCFLDIRSPGLGDTAMYLCATSGSPSGGSTDTQYFGPGTRLTVL.

The V and J genes are TRBV18 and TRBJ1-1; D remains unclear. Per germline, CDR1 KGHSH and CDR2 LQKENI. With 4 bases removed from V and 1 base from J, the gap between germline ends came to 10 bases. The CDR3 length is 14 residues. The DNA of the CDR3 is TGTGCCAGCTCACGGGCAGGCAAGAACACTGAAGCTTTCTTT. As protein: CASSRAGKNTEAFF.